These 21 T cell receptor beta chains were all obtained from the same sample, sequenced in a study of T cells in Graves' hyperthyroidism and ophthalmopathy (dated by TCRdb to about 2019). Library generation was performed with multiplex PCR. Sequencing used an Illumina HiSeq 2000. TCR beta CDR3 regions were amplified from RNA transcripts. The TCR CDR3 was subjected to a first round of RT-PCR using the HTBI primer set and the Qiagen OneStep RT-PCR kit. TCRdb redid the processing of the public reads, applying fastp at Q25 and MiXCR, and retained in-frame beta chains. Each record represents a unique CDR3 protein, reported with the most common genes and DNA among its rows. This sample has a few hundred thousand distinct CDR3 sequences in its table, and 35% to 55% of those were observed once. Just under 8.5% of the sample belongs to the ten largest clones. Source material: peripheral blood or thyroid tissue (not recorded which). Source of these receptors: a woman younger than 30 with Graves' hyperthyroidism. Donor details come from another sample of the same person, matched by shared clones.

This clonotype has a single count. A read error may produce the germline difference seen at one junction end. The chain employs TRBV2 and TRBJ2-5, with unresolved D. Germline lookup yields CDR1 SNHLY and CDR2 FYNNEI. CDR3 length: 15 residues. The CDR3 protein is CASSQESWGPETQYF. The CDR3, as DNA: TGCGCCAGCAGCCAAGAGAGTTGGGGTCCGGAGACCCAGTACTTC.

This clonotype was observed many times. The chain has TRBV29-1 and TRBJ2-2, with TRBD2 as a possible D gene (6 bases). V shed 6 bases and J shed 0 bases, with 14 bases lying between them. Germline CDR1 SQVTM, CDR2 ANQGSEA. The CDR3 sequence is 15 residues long. The CDR3 sequence: CSVGGGRTNTGELFF. In DNA, the CDR3 is TGCAGCGTGGGGGGTGGCAGGACGAACACCGGGGAGCTGTTTTTT.

This clonotype was observed at least ten times. This rearrangement joins TRBV15 to TRBJ1-3; a weak D match, TRBD1 (5 bases). V lost 5 bases, J lost 0 bases, and 8 bases lay in between. The CDR3 loop spans 14 amino acids. CDR1 and CDR2 from the germline V gene are LNHNV and YYDKDF (reference sequence). The CDR3: CATSVGDSGNTIYF. CDR3 nucleotides: TGTGCCACCAGCGTAGGGGACTCTGGAAACACCATATATTTT.

On this clonotype itself: A much larger clonotype is one base distant, so this may be a read error. The CDR3 sequence is CASSASGRETQYF. In DNA, the CDR3 is TGTGCCAGCAGTGCTAGCGGGAGGGAGACCCAGTACTTC. The chain combines TRBV9 with TRBJ2-5, with TRBD2 identical over 11 bases. V was clipped by 5 bases and J by 5 bases; unmatched bases: 2. The CDR3 runs to 13 residues. The germline V gene encodes CDR1 SGDLS and CDR2 YYNGEE.

The chain links TRBV29-1 to TRBJ1-1; D is possibly TRBD1 (5 bases). Germline CDR1 and CDR2: SQVTM and ANQGSEA. Trimming left V 6 bases short and J 4 bases short, with 15 bases between. CDR3 length: 13 residues. CDR3 in amino acids: CSVQVRLSTEAFF. The CDR3 DNA follows: TGCAGCGTACAGGTTCGATTGAGCACTGAAGCTTTCTTT.

This clonotype was seen a handful of times. The genes are TRBV7-9 and TRBJ1-2; TRBD1 matches at 7 bases. Germline V CDR1 and CDR2: SEHNR, FQNEAQ (reference sequence). The V gene end was trimmed by 3 bases and the J gene end by 5 bases; junction bases not matched to a gene: 6. CDR3 length equals 14 residues. Written as DNA, the CDR3 is TGTGCCAGCAGCTTCCGGGACAGTTCTTATGGCTACACCTTC. Translating gives CASSFRDSSYGYTF.

The table lists this clonotype with a few counts. This chain connects TRBV9 to TRBJ1-1; D unclear. V was shortened by 0 bases and J by 1 base, with 7 bases between the two germline ends. The CDR3 extends over 14 amino acids. Germline CDR1 reads SGDLS; CDR2 reads YYNGEE. The CDR3 nucleotides are TGTGCCAGCAGCGTAGATCGGGAGAACACTGAAGCTTTCTTT. Translation gives CASSVDRENTEAFF.

This clonotype was observed many times. The chain is built from TRBV7-9 and TRBJ1-5; 8 nucleotides align to TRBD1. Germline CDR1 SEHNR, CDR2 FQNEAQ (reference sequence). There are 17 residues in the CDR3. The V and J ends lost 1 base and 0 bases, in that order; junction bases with no gene match: 5. The CDR3 nucleotides read TGTGCCAGCAGCTTAGTTGGGACAGGTTATAGCAATCAGCCCCAGCATTTT. It is translated as CASSLVGTGYSNQPQHF.

This clonotype has a handful of counts. This rearrangement joins TRBV20-1 to TRBJ2-2; D gene ambiguous. Germline CDR1 reads DFQATT; CDR2 reads SNEGSKA (reference sequence). The V end lost 3 bases, the J end lost 1 base, and 9 bases lay between the germline ends. The length of the CDR3 is 14 residues. CDR3 region: CSASRAGNTGELFF. The DNA for the CDR3 is TGCAGTGCTAGTCGGGCAGGGAACACCGGGGAGCTGTTTTTT.

The chain has TRBV6-1 and TRBJ2-7, with 10 bases fitting TRBD2. J was trimmed by 4 bases and V by 1 base; bases with no gene match: 4. This CDR3 is built from 15 residues. The germline gives CDR1 MNHNS, CDR2 SASEGT. CDR3 loop: CASSEGGLAAYEQYF. The DNA of the CDR3 is TGTGCCAGCAGTGAAGGCGGACTAGCGGCATACGAGCAGTACTTC.

This clonotype was seen many times. Here the CDR3 reads CASSADRNTEAFF. CDR3 nucleotide sequence: TGTGCCAGCAGTGCGGACCGGAACACTGAAGCTTTCTTT. V usage is TRBV2 and J usage is TRBJ1-1, with D uncertain. The CDR3 totals 13 residues. Germline V gives CDR1 SNHLY, CDR2 FYNNEI. V lost 4 bases, J lost 1 base, and 7 bases lay in between.

This clonotype was observed many times. The rearrangement links TRBV7-2 to TRBJ1-6, with TRBD1 matching 7 bases. The V and J ends lost 4 bases and 8 bases, in that order; junction bases with no gene match: 5. The CDR3 runs 14 residues. CDR1 and CDR2 from the germline V gene are SGHTA and FQGNSA. CDR3 amino acids: CASSYRGWDSPLHF. DNA for the CDR3: TGTGCCAGCAGCTACAGGGGCTGGGATTCACCCCTCCACTTT.

This clonotype was seen only once. The chain carries TRBV29-1 and TRBJ2-3; 9 nucleotides agree with TRBD2. V gave up 6 bases and J gave up 4 bases; unmatched junction bases: 11. Germline V gives CDR1 SQVTM, CDR2 ANQGSEA. The CDR3 loop spans 15 amino acids. In nucleotides, the CDR3 is TGCAGCGTCGACCCCGGCGGGAGGGAGTCAGATACGCAGTATTTT. Translated, it gives CSVDPGGRESDTQYF.

The gene calls are TRBV19 and TRBJ1-5, with a possible D match to TRBD1 (6 bases). The CDR3 runs 14 residues. Deletions cut 5 bases from V and 3 bases from J, with 11 bases between. Germline CDR1 LNHDA, CDR2 SQIVND (reference sequence). The CDR3 nucleotides are TGTGCCAGTAGTCCCGGACAGCCCAATCAGCCCCAGCATTTT. Translating it yields CASSPGQPNQPQHF. Full variable domain (rest looked up from reference TRBV19 and TRBJ1-5): DGGITQSPKYLFRKEGQNVTLSCEQNLNHDAMYWYRQDPGQGLRLIYYSQIVNDFQKGDIAEGYSVSREKKESFPLTVTSAQKNPTAFYLCASSPGQPNQPQHFGDGTRLSIL.

The chain has TRBV24-1 and TRBJ2-3, with D maybe TRBD2 (6 bases). The CDR3 runs 15 residues. Trimming stripped 4 bases from V and 5 bases from J, with 15 bases between. Germline lookup yields CDR1 KGHDR and CDR2 SFDVKD. This chain's CDR3 is CATSDPGGKLDTQYF. CDR3 nucleotides: TGTGCCACCAGTGACCCTGGCGGGAAACTAGATACGCAGTATTTT.

In this sample, this clonotype turned up a few times. The V call is TRBV7-2, the J call TRBJ1-4; D is unresolved. Trimming left V 3 bases short and J 10 bases short, with 18 bases between. CDR1 and CDR2 from the germline V gene are SGHTA and FQGNSA. This CDR3 contains 15 residues. This CDR3 is CASSFFGQHGGKLFF. The DNA of the CDR3 is TGTGCCAGCAGCTTTTTCGGGCAGCACGGAGGAAAACTGTTTTTT.

V is TRBV12-3 or TRBV12-4 and J is TRBJ1-5; D unresolved. V lost 2 bases and J 7 bases, leaving 9 bases between the germline ends. The CDR3 contains 13 residues. CDR3 sequence: CASSLNDRQPQHF. DNA for the CDR3: TGTGCCAGCAGTTTAAACGATCGGCAGCCCCAGCATTTT.

This sequence joins TRBV25-1 and TRBJ1-6; D not resolved. The germline V gene has CDR1 MGHDK and CDR2 SYGVNS. V was clipped by 2 bases and J by 7 bases, with 15 bases between them. The CDR3 is made up of 16 amino acids. The CDR3 protein is CASSEGGWETNSPLHF. CDR3 sequence (DNA): TGTGCCAGCAGTGAAGGAGGCTGGGAGACGAATTCACCCCTCCACTTT.

This clonotype was observed at least ten times. The chain links TRBV2 to TRBJ2-5; 8 bases agree with TRBD2. V was pared by 7 bases and J by 4 bases, with 5 bases of the junction left unmatched. The length of the CDR3 is 13 residues. Germline CDR1 and CDR2: SNHLY and FYNNEI. The CDR3 spells CASTRLARETQYF. Here the CDR3 DNA reads TGTGCCAGCACCCGACTAGCGCGAGAGACCCAGTACTTC. Full variable domain (missing parts from reference TRBV2 and TRBJ2-5): EPEVTQTPSHQVTQMGQEVILRCVPISNHLYFYWYRQILGQKVEFLVSFYNNEISEKSEIFDDQFSVERPDGSNFTLKIRSTKLEDSAMYFCASTRLARETQYFGPGTRLLVL.

The chain links TRBV20-1 to TRBJ1-1; D unresolved. This CDR3 has 13 amino acids. The V gene lost 3 bases and the J gene lost 1 base, with 9 bases spanning the gap. Looked up from germline, CDR1 is DFQATT and CDR2 is SNEGSKA (reference sequence). CDR3 nucleotide sequence: TGCAGTGCTAGGGATACAGCGAACACTGAAGCTTTCTTT. Translation: CSARDTANTEAFF.

The CDR3 DNA sequence: TGTGCCAGCAGCTTAGCGCAAGCTGCTGGGCGAGGAGGCTACACCTTC. Translating it yields CASSLAQAAGRGGYTF. The J gene is TRBJ1-2, the V gene TRBV7-9; D call uncertain. CDR1 is SEHNR, CDR2 FQNEAQ, per germline (reference sequence). V lost 0 bases to trimming and J lost 8 bases, with 19 bases between them. CDR3 size: 16 residues.